This TCR beta chain was identified during a study of shared clonotypes between healthy human individuals. This CDR3 comprises 14 residues. The V gene's germline CDR1 is SEHNR and CDR2 FQNEAQ (reference sequence). V dropped 8 bases and J dropped 5 bases, with 15 bases sitting between them. Cells designated naive CD8 were CD45RO-negative and were positively selected for CCR7, with terminally differentiated effector memory CD45RA+ cells excluded. The table came from immunoSEQ multiplex PCR; TCRdb's copy has only in-frame clones and leaves some out. Of almost 700,000 clones in the sample, roughly 94% were seen once. Only one count was recorded for this clone.

Sequenced sample: naive CD8+ T cells sorted from blood. This sequence was found in a man younger than 40 in good health. The chain links TRBV7-9 to TRBJ2-2; no clear D gene. The CDR3 loop is CASGQVVKTGELFF. CDR3 sequence (DNA): TGTGCCAGCGGCCAGGTTGTGAAGACCGGGGAGCTGTTTTTT.